This TCR beta chain was recorded in a study of shared clonotypes between healthy human individuals. Study conclusions and caveats: Some clonotypes were shared by all four sorted-subset donors, while others were not shared. The non-shared ones had lower generation probabilities than the shared ones.

Comments on this clone: Its antigen is unknown.

Using immunoSEQ multiplex PCR, the repertoire was profiled, and TCRdb retains in-frame clones only, with some absent. The sample lists some 1,100,000 clones, 70% to 80% occurring once. Germline assignment: CDR1 SNHLY and CDR2 FYNNEI. This CDR3 region has 14 residues. V lost 8 bases, J lost 4 bases, and 7 bases stayed unmatched. The donor cohort consisted entirely of Caucasian adults residing in Nashville, Tennessee. This chain joins TRBV2 and TRBJ1-1; TRBD1 agrees at 10 bases. The sequence was obtained from a man aged 18 to 30 in good health. Some clones in this sample may be carry-over from other donors' samples. Sequenced input: memory CD4+ T cells from PBMCs. Subset of the sample: CD45RA-negative fraction. The CDR3 coding sequence is TGTGCCAGCGGCAGGGACAGGGGTCGCACTGAAGCTTTCTTT. This translates into CASGRDRGRTEAFF.